Listed here is a single TCR beta chain. Using immunoSEQ multiplex PCR, the repertoire was profiled, and TCRdb retains in-frame clones only, with some absent. The data contain approximately 350,000 clones, around 91% of them singletons. The sample belongs to a study of blood T cell repertoires in COVID-19. Turning to the study itself: Samples taken during acute and convalescent COVID-19 were collected in the United States, Italy and Spain.

Each participant's cohort was designated according to participant-reported clinical history. Cohort 3 recovery required two negative PCRs, clearance, or symptom resolution. V was shortened by 7 bases and J by 1 base, with 11 bases between the two germline ends. Germline V gives CDR1 LNHDA, CDR2 SQIVND (reference sequence). The CDR3 length is 15 residues. This sequence joins TRBV19 and TRBJ2-6; D unresolved. This clonotype was sampled from a man between 18 and 35 years old who had recovered from COVID-19. Sequenced: PBMCs or T cells enriched from blood (not recorded which). The CDR3 nucleotides are TGTGCCAGTATGAGGCTGCTATCTGGGGCCAACGTCCTGACTTTC. Amino acid sequence: CASMRLLSGANVLTF.